This TCR beta chain was identified during a study of shared clonotypes between healthy human individuals. Study overall: There were three CD4 naive, three CD4 memory, two CD8 naive and one CD8 memory plates per donor.

A deep-level run was used for the assay. The protocol was immunoSEQ multiplex PCR, while the TCRdb copy is restricted to in-frame clones and leaves out a portion. The sample has 2 million to 2.5 million clones; around 95% are singletons. The V gene end was trimmed by 5 bases and the J gene end by 4 bases; junction bases not matched to a gene: 12. Germline CDR1 and CDR2: WNHNN and SYGVQD (reference sequence). This CDR3 is 16 amino acids long. Study-wide results and limits: In general, naive subsets displayed greater estimated richness than memory subsets did.

This clone came up once. No antigen is known for it. The chain uses TRBV10-1 and TRBJ2-7; the match to TRBD2 covers 9 bases. This TCR derives from a man younger than 35 in good health. Source material: naive CD4+ T cells sorted from blood. As to subset: CD45RA+ positively selected. The CDR3 DNA is TGCGCCAGCAGTTCCCGGACGGCGGGAGGGCCGTACGAGCAGTACTTC. Its protein is CASSSRTAGGPYEQYF.